This T cell receptor (beta chain) is drawn from a study of CD8 T cells in Susac syndrome. Study background: Sequenced Susac syndrome patients included roughly six with clinically active disease and eight in remission. When blood was collected, patients with Susac syndrome were therapy-naive, were taking corticosteroids, or were receiving intravenous immunoglobulin alone.

Random hexamers were used to reverse transcribe the RNA input (about 0.45 to 1 ug). MiXCR, run by TCRdb on the immunoSEQ multiplex PCR reads, gives a single entry per CDR3 protein. Of about 190,000 distinct CDR3 sequences listed, approximately 96% are singletons. The germline gives CDR1 ENHRY, CDR2 SYGVKD. The CDR3 is 17 amino acids. Trimming stripped 4 bases from V and 0 bases from J, with 17 bases between. Overall study results and limits: Susac syndrome CD4+ T cell repertoires showed no clonal expansion.

As regards this clonotype: What it binds is unknown.

This chain links TRBV10-3 with TRBJ2-3; TRBD1 might be the D (7 bases). The TCR comes from a human donor with Susac syndrome. The sequenced material came from CD4+ T cells from PBMCs. As DNA, the CDR3 is TGTGCCATCAGTGGGGCGGGACAGCCATATAGCACAGATACGCAGTATTTT. Its protein product is CAISGAGQPYSTDTQYF.